This paragraph covers one TCR beta chain sequence. The antigen is unknown. The ends were cut back, 0 bases at V and 3 bases at J, with 9 bases in the middle. Germline lookup yields CDR1 MNHEY and CDR2 SVGAGI. The CDR3 sequence is 14 residues long. Here immunoSEQ multiplex PCR was the method, and the copy in TCRdb shows in-frame clones only, minus some. The data show about 480,000 clones, 79% seen once. These data come from a study of shared clonotypes between healthy human individuals. General study results and limits: Exclusively blood specimens were collected; tissue repertoires likely differ.

The source of this sequence is a woman aged 35 to 49 in good health. Some clones in this sample may be carry-over from other donors' samples. Sequenced: PBMCs. J is TRBJ2-7 and V is TRBV6-5; D remains unclear. Here the CDR3 reads CASSYSVASYEQYF. The CDR3, as DNA: TGTGCCAGCAGTTACTCGGTGGCGAGCTACGAGCAGTACTTC.